Listed below are T cell receptor beta chains from one sample, sequenced in a study of blood T cell repertoires in COVID-19. Assay: immunoSEQ multiplex PCR; the TCRdb copy retains only in-frame clones and omits some. The sample consists of 65,000 to 70,000 clones, approximately 83% of them appearing once. What was sequenced was peripheral blood. The receptor set was obtained from an elderly man with acute or convalescent COVID-19. The CDR3 runs from the conserved cysteine through the conserved F or W. D genes are given only for firm matches. Size values are once, few and many counts, or a class for expanded clones, and some rows have none.

CDR3 length: 16; D gene: -; clone size: -; J gene: TRBJ2-2; V gene: TRBV7-9; CDR3 protein: CASSLGGRAATGELFF; CDR3 DNA: TGTGCCAGCAGCTTAGGTGGCAGGGCGGCCACCGGGGAGCTGTTTTTT
CDR3 length: 16; D gene: TRBD2; clone size: -; J gene: TRBJ2-1; V gene: TRBV30; CDR3 protein: CAWIPLGGRAYNEQFF; CDR3 DNA: TGTGCCTGGATACCACTGGGCGGGAGGGCTTACAATGAGCAGTTCTTC
CDR3 length: 17; D gene: TRBD2; clone size: -; J gene: TRBJ2-1; V gene: TRBV5-1; CDR3 protein: CASSLEVIAGGYNEQFF; CDR3 DNA: TGCGCCAGCAGCTTGGAGGTAATAGCGGGTGGCTACAATGAGCAGTTCTTC
CDR3 length: 14; D gene: TRBD1; clone size: -; J gene: TRBJ1-6; V gene: TRBV9; CDR3 protein: CASSVNRGNSPLHF; CDR3 DNA: TGTGCCAGCAGCGTAAACAGGGGTAATTCACCCCTCCACTTT
CDR3 length: 14; D gene: TRBD1; clone size: -; J gene: TRBJ1-5; V gene: TRBV6-5; CDR3 protein: CASTTQGVNQPQHF; CDR3 DNA: TGTGCCAGTACGACACAGGGGGTAAATCAGCCCCAGCATTTT
CDR3 length: 12; D gene: -; clone size: -; J gene: TRBJ1-2; V gene: TRBV19; CDR3 protein: CASSSEYYGYTF; CDR3 DNA: TGTGCCAGTAGTTCGGAGTACTATGGCTACACCTTC
CDR3 length: 16; D gene: -; clone size: -; J gene: TRBJ1-5; V gene: TRBV24-1; CDR3 protein: CATSSPQSGNNQPQHF; CDR3 DNA: TGTGCCACCAGCTCCCCACAGTCGGGGAACAATCAGCCCCAGCATTTT
CDR3 length: 14; D gene: TRBD2; clone size: -; J gene: TRBJ2-7; V gene: TRBV7-2; CDR3 protein: CASSYSGTSYEQYF; CDR3 DNA: TGTGCCAGCAGCTACTCCGGGACTAGCTACGAGCAGTACTTC
CDR3 length: 14; D gene: -; clone size: once; J gene: TRBJ1-4; V gene: TRBV6-5; CDR3 protein: CASTGGGNDEKLFF; CDR3 DNA: TGTGCCAGCACCGGGGGAGGGAACGATGAAAAACTGTTTTTT
CDR3 length: 14; D gene: TRBD1; clone size: -; J gene: TRBJ2-5; V gene: TRBV24-1; CDR3 protein: CATRGNRGVETQYF; CDR3 DNA: TGTGCCACCAGGGGGAACAGGGGGGTAGAGACCCAGTACTTC
CDR3 length: 12; D gene: TRBD1; clone size: -; J gene: TRBJ2-5; V gene: TRBV5-1; CDR3 protein: CASRTGQETQYF; CDR3 DNA: TGCGCCAGCCGGACAGGGCAAGAGACCCAGTACTTC
CDR3 length: 15; D gene: TRBD1; clone size: -; J gene: TRBJ1-1; V gene: TRBV6-2/TRBV6-3; CDR3 protein: CASSWPRDRNTEAFF; CDR3 DNA: TGTGCCAGCAGTTGGCCCCGGGACAGGAACACTGAAGCTTTCTTT
CDR3 length: 18; D gene: TRBD2; clone size: few; J gene: TRBJ2-1; V gene: TRBV19; CDR3 protein: CASSSSRSGRARGDEQFF; CDR3 DNA: TGTGCCAGTAGTTCCTCCAGGAGCGGGAGGGCCAGGGGGGATGAGCAGTTCTTC
CDR3 length: 15; D gene: -; clone size: -; J gene: TRBJ1-1; V gene: TRBV6-5; CDR3 protein: CASSYSRLLNTEAFF; CDR3 DNA: TGTGCCAGCAGTTACTCGAGACTGCTGAACACTGAAGCTTTCTTT
CDR3 length: 16; D gene: -; clone size: -; J gene: TRBJ2-1; V gene: TRBV10-1; CDR3 protein: CASSESTGRGYNEQFF; CDR3 DNA: TGCGCCAGCAGTGAGTCGACGGGGAGGGGGTACAATGAGCAGTTCTTC
CDR3 length: 13; D gene: -; clone size: -; J gene: TRBJ2-1; V gene: TRBV6-5; CDR3 protein: CASSYSSQNEQFF; CDR3 DNA: TGTGCCAGCAGTTACTCGTCACAAAATGAGCAGTTCTTC
CDR3 length: 14; D gene: -; clone size: -; J gene: TRBJ1-2; V gene: TRBV27; CDR3 protein: CASSLGRGSYGYTF; CDR3 DNA: TGTGCCAGCAGTTTAGGCAGAGGGAGCTATGGCTACACCTTC
CDR3 length: 14; D gene: TRBD1; clone size: once; J gene: TRBJ1-2; V gene: TRBV3-1/TRBV3-2; CDR3 protein: CASSQFDRVGGYTF; CDR3 DNA: TGTGCCAGCAGCCAATTTGACAGGGTCGGTGGCTACACCTTC
CDR3 length: 18; D gene: TRBD1; clone size: -; J gene: TRBJ1-4; V gene: TRBV4-3; CDR3 protein: CASSQGPRQGATNEKLFF; CDR3 DNA: TGCGCCAGCAGCCAAGGCCCAAGGCAGGGGGCGACTAATGAAAAACTGTTTTTT
CDR3 length: 14; D gene: -; clone size: -; J gene: TRBJ1-1; V gene: TRBV21-1; CDR3 protein: CASSGQRDDTEAFF; CDR3 DNA: TGTGCCAGCAGCGGACAGAGGGACGACACTGAAGCTTTCTTT
CDR3 length: 15; D gene: -; clone size: -; J gene: TRBJ1-4; V gene: TRBV6-5; CDR3 protein: CASSPGQRGTEKLFF; CDR3 DNA: TGTGCCAGCAGCCCCGGACAGCGGGGGACTGAAAAACTGTTTTTT
CDR3 length: 15; D gene: TRBD1; clone size: -; J gene: TRBJ1-3; V gene: TRBV3-1/TRBV3-2; CDR3 protein: CASSWDRDRGNTIYF; CDR3 DNA: TGTGCCAGCAGCTGGGACAGGGACCGCGGAAACACCATATATTTT
CDR3 length: 15; D gene: TRBD1; clone size: -; J gene: TRBJ2-6; V gene: TRBV19; CDR3 protein: CASTRQGAGANVLTF; CDR3 DNA: TGTGCCAGTACACGGCAGGGGGCTGGGGCCAACGTCCTGACTTTC
CDR3 length: 13; D gene: TRBD2; clone size: once; J gene: TRBJ2-5; V gene: TRBV10-2; CDR3 protein: CASRLAGGETQYF; CDR3 DNA: TGCGCCAGCAGACTAGCGGGAGGTGAGACCCAGTACTTC
CDR3 length: 13; D gene: -; clone size: -; J gene: TRBJ2-5; V gene: TRBV24-1; CDR3 protein: CATSPPRAETQYF; CDR3 DNA: TGTGCCACCAGTCCCCCCAGGGCGGAGACCCAGTACTTC